These 3 T cell receptor beta chains were all obtained from the same sample, sequenced in a study of Tregs in tolerant kidney transplant recipients. Assay used: immunoSEQ multiplex PCR; TCRdb lists only in-frame clones, some missing. This sample has 100,000 to 150,000 clones, with around nine tenths found just once. Sequencing input: CD4+ T cells from blood. These receptors came from a human donor in good health.

The chain uses TRBV9 and TRBJ1-6; weak D call: TRBD1 (5 bases). This CDR3 has 15 amino acids. The V end lost 4 bases, the J end lost 7 bases, and 15 bases lay between the germline ends. CDR1 and CDR2 from the germline V gene are SGDLS and YYNGEE. CDR3: CASSTQGLGNSPLHF. The CDR3 nucleotides read TGTGCCAGCAGCACCCAGGGTCTAGGGAATTCACCCCTCCACTTT.

J is TRBJ1-2 and V is TRBV30; D perhaps matches TRBD1 (5 bases). Looked up from germline, CDR1 is GTSNPN and CDR2 is SVGIG (reference sequence). Trimming took off 2 bases at V and 4 bases at J, with 14 bases between the two ends. The CDR3 covers 14 residues. In DNA form, the CDR3 reads TGTGCCTGGAGTCCCAAGGGGTATCTCTATGGCTACACCTTC. This encodes CAWSPKGYLYGYTF.

The chain employs TRBV7-6 and TRBJ1-1; D not certain. The V end was cut by 3 bases, the J end by 0 bases, with 5 bases between. In germline, CDR1 is SGHVS, CDR2 FNYEAQ. This CDR3 spans 13 amino acids. CDR3 amino acids: CASSLGMNTEAFF. In nucleotides, the CDR3 is TGTGCCAGCAGCTTGGGGATGAACACTGAAGCTTTCTTT. Full variable domain (missing parts from reference TRBV7-6 and TRBJ1-1): GAGVSQSPRYKVTKRGQDVALRCDPISGHVSLYWYRQALGQGPEFLTYFNYEAQQDKSGLPNDRFSAERPEGSISTLTIQRTEQRDSAMYRCASSLGMNTEAFFGQGTRLTVV.